This TCR beta chain was found in a study of blood T cells in healthy people across ages. Trimming removed 6 bases from V and 2 bases from J; junction bases left unmatched: 6. The V gene's germline CDR1 is MNHEY and CDR2 SVGEGT. The CDR3 totals 15 residues. PCR was performed a second time for roughly 7 to 12 cycles using a sample-barcoded 5' primer and a J-beta primer mix. TCRdb recomputed calls from the 5' RACE reads with MiXCR, one row per CDR3 protein. The table includes 1.5 million to 2 million distinct CDR3 sequences, 35% to 50% detected once. This clonotype has more than one count but fewer than ten.

This clonotype was sampled from a human donor in good health. The V call is TRBV6-2 or TRBV6-3, the J call TRBJ2-7, with 11 positions matching TRBD2. The sequenced sample was blood. The CDR3 DNA reads TGTGCCAGCAGCCTTGGGACTAGCGGTCCCTACGAGCAGTACTTC. Translating it yields CASSLGTSGPYEQYF.